This T cell receptor beta chain came from a study of Graves' ophthalmopathy and Graves' hyperthyroidism. The starting material, 8 to 10 ml of fresh peripheral blood, provided the PBMCs. Beta-chain TCR CDR3 regions were amplified from RNA transcripts. Investigators did first-round RT-PCR with HTBI primers, then second-round multiplex PCR. Each CDR3 protein gets one entry after TCRdb re-called the multiplex PCR reads with MiXCR. The sample holds almost 750,000 distinct CDR3 sequences; roughly 41% are singletons and the top ten take about 40%. The germline gives CDR1 SEHNR, CDR2 FQNEAQ (reference sequence). V lost 1 base to trimming and J lost 0 bases, with 9 bases between them. The CDR3 extends over 15 amino acids.

V and J are TRBV7-9 and TRBJ1-2; D is unresolved. The specimen was peripheral blood. This TCR came from an adult man with Graves' ophthalmopathy. The CDR3 DNA reads as TGTGCCAGCAGCTTAGGGCAGAGTACTAACTATGGCTACACCTTC. It yields the protein CASSLGQSTNYGYTF.